The 28 T cell receptor beta chains listed next were all sequenced from one sample in a study of blood T cell repertoires in COVID-19 (dated by TCRdb to 2018 to 2020). Receptor amplification or capture employed the immunoSEQ multiplex PCR assay. Held by TCRdb, this immuneACCESS table contains in-frame sequences only and omits some clones. Under half of the omission traces to an unresolved V gene where checked; the cause of the rest is unknown. Here the sample has about 270,000 clones; roughly 85% occur a single time. The ten largest clones take up approximately 9% of the sample. The sample taken for sequencing was peripheral blood. The receptors here all came from a woman aged 50 to 60 who had recovered from COVID-19.

This CDR3 reads CASSQTGGIMYEQYF. Here the CDR3 DNA reads TGTGCCAGCAGCCAGACAGGGGGCATAATGTACGAGCAGTACTTC. This chain joins TRBV5-8 and TRBJ2-7; 10 positions match TRBD1. This CDR3 is 15 amino acids long. Looked up from germline, CDR1 is SGHTS and CDR2 is YDEGEE. V lost 4 bases to trimming and J lost 4 bases; unmatched junction nucleotides: 8.

This clone was recorded a few times. The chain has TRBV30 and TRBJ2-7, with 10 positions matching TRBD2. Germline lookup yields CDR1 GTSNPN and CDR2 SVGIG (reference sequence). J lost 0 bases, V lost 8 bases, and 7 bases had no gene match. There are 14 residues in the CDR3. CDR3: CAVELAGFSYEQYF. CDR3 sequence (DNA): TGTGCCGTAGAACTAGCGGGATTCTCCTACGAGCAGTACTTC.

This chain connects TRBV9 to TRBJ2-1; 7 nucleotides agree with TRBD2. CDR1 and CDR2 from the germline V gene are SGDLS and YYNGEE. V shed 0 bases, J shed 9 bases, and the junction held 9 bases outside the gene matches. This CDR3 contains 15 residues. CDR3 bases: TGTGCCAGCAGCGTAGGCGCTAGCGGAGGTGTTGAGCAGTTCTTC. It specifies CASSVGASGGVEQFF.

V is TRBV12-3 or TRBV12-4 and J is TRBJ1-1; 7 nucleotides agree with TRBD1. This CDR3 has 12 amino acids. The V gene end was trimmed by 6 bases and the J gene end by 6 bases; junction bases not matched to a gene: 4. Here the CDR3 reads CASSLGQAEAFF. CDR3 bases: TGTGCCAGCAGCCTTGGACAGGCTGAAGCTTTCTTT.

In this sample, this clone turned up a few times. The V call is TRBV7-2, the J call TRBJ1-5; TRBD1 matches 7 bases. The CDR3 consists of 15 residues. Germline values: CDR1 SGHTA, CDR2 FQGNSA. The ends lost 2 bases at V and 2 bases at J; junction bases unmatched: 3. In nucleotides, the CDR3 is TGTGCCAGCAGCTTACTGGGGACAGGCAATCAGCCCCAGCATTTT. The encoded protein is CASSLLGTGNQPQHF.

The chain carries TRBV11-1 and TRBJ2-1; D may be TRBD2 (5 bases). CDR3 length: 15 residues. Per the germline V gene, CDR1 is SGHAT and CDR2 is FQDESV (reference sequence). The V end lost 5 bases, the J end lost 0 bases, and 11 bases lay between the germline ends. The CDR3 is CASSTTRGSYNEQFF. Written as DNA, the CDR3 is TGTGCCAGCAGCACCACACGGGGCTCCTACAATGAGCAGTTCTTC.

CDR3 DNA: TGTGCCAGCAGCCAGGGGGGGGGATACATGAACACTGAAGCTTTCTTT. It is translated as CASSQGGGYMNTEAFF. The chain couples TRBV3-1 (or the pseudogene TRBV3-2) to TRBJ1-1; possible D gene TRBD1, 5 bases. Trimming took 3 bases from V and 0 from J, leaving 14 bases between them. The length of the CDR3 is 16 residues. Germline CDR1 LGHDT, CDR2 YNNKEL (reference sequence).

This clone has more than one count but fewer than ten. Other DNA sequences in the sample encode the same CDR3. The J gene is TRBJ2-3, the V gene TRBV10-3; D might be TRBD2 (6 bases). CDR1 and CDR2 (germline): ENHRY, SYGVKD. Trimming pared 2 bases from V and 0 bases from J, leaving 9 bases between. CDR3 length equals 15 residues. The chain's CDR3 is CAISEGSGSTDTQYF. CDR3 coding DNA: TGTGCCATCAGTGAGGGGAGCGGGAGCACAGATACGCAGTATTTT.

This clone was found once. The J gene is TRBJ2-7, the V gene TRBV6-2 or TRBV6-3; TRBD2 matches at 11 bases. The J segment lost 3 bases and the V segment lost 5 bases, leaving 6 bases of the junction unmatched. The length of the CDR3 is 15 residues. Germline V gene sequence: CDR1 MNHEY, CDR2 SVGEGT. The CDR3 DNA sequence: TGTGCCAGCAGTCTCACTAGCGGGAGAGGCTACGAGCAGTACTTC. It translates to CASSLTSGRGYEQYF.

This chain connects TRBV14 to TRBJ1-4, with D possibly matching TRBD1 (5 bases). V was pared by 4 bases and J by 3 bases, with 9 bases between. There are 14 residues in the CDR3. Germline CDR1 reads SGHDN; CDR2 reads FVKESK. CDR3 residues: CASSPRQSNEKLFF. CDR3 coding DNA: TGTGCCAGCAGCCCCCGACAGTCTAATGAAAAACTGTTTTTT. The variable domain in full, completed from reference TRBV14 and TRBJ1-4, reads EAGVTQFPSHSVIEKGQTVTLRCDPISGHDNLYWYRRVMGKEIKFLLHFVKESKQDESGMPNNRFLAERTGGTYSTLKVQPAELEDSGVYFCASSPRQSNEKLFFGSGTQLSVL.

The V call is TRBV18, the J call TRBJ1-4; unclear D gene. Germline loops: CDR1 KGHSH, CDR2 LQKENI. The CDR3 extends over 15 amino acids. V was shortened by 3 bases and J by 0 bases, with 8 bases between the two germline ends. CDR3 amino acids: CASSPAGATNEKLFF. As DNA, the CDR3 is TGTGCCAGCTCACCCGCCGGAGCAACTAATGAAAAACTGTTTTTT. Using reference TRBV18 and TRBJ1-4 for the parts outside the CDR3, the full variable domain is NAGVMQNPRHLVRRRGQEARLRCSPMKGHSHVYWYRQLPEEGLKFMVYLQKENIIDESGMPKERFSAEFPKEGPSILRIQQVVRGDSAAYFCASSPAGATNEKLFFGSGTQLSVL.

The chain recombines TRBV18 with TRBJ1-5, with D tentatively TRBD1 (5 bases). In germline, CDR1 is KGHSH, CDR2 LQKENI. V lost 1 base, J lost 2 bases, and 15 bases lay in between. There are 17 residues in the CDR3. CDR3 DNA: TGTGCCAGCTCACCACTCCTTATGGGAGGGGGCAATCAGCCCCAGCATTTT. Protein sequence: CASSPLLMGGGNQPQHF.

This rearrangement joins TRBV7-2 to TRBJ2-2, with 9 bases that match TRBD1. With V trimmed by 4 bases and J by 7 bases, 7 bases remained unmatched. CDR3 length: 15 residues. CDR1 is SGHTA, CDR2 FQGNSA, per germline. The CDR3 sequence: CASSYRDRVNGELFF. The CDR3 DNA is TGTGCCAGCAGCTACCGGGACAGGGTAAACGGGGAGCTGTTTTTT. The entire variable domain, with the rest obtained from reference TRBV7-2 and TRBJ2-2, is as follows: GAGVSQSPSNKVTEKGKDVELRCDPISGHTALYWYRQSLGQGLEFLIYFQGNSAPDKSGLPSDRFSAERTGGSVSTLTIQRTQQEDSAVYLCASSYRDRVNGELFFGEGSRLTVL.

This chain joins TRBV4-3 and TRBJ1-3; tentative D call: TRBD1 (5 bases). The V gene's germline CDR1 is LGHNA and CDR2 YSLEER. This CDR3 has 16 residues. Trimming pared 0 bases from V and 0 bases from J, leaving 9 bases between. CDR3 in amino acids: CASSQDSGLSGNTIYF. The CDR3 DNA reads TGCGCCAGCAGCCAAGATTCAGGGCTCTCTGGAAACACCATATATTTT.

The chain links TRBV27 to TRBJ2-7; D is perhaps TRBD2 (8 bases). The CDR3 is 16 amino acids. Per the germline V gene, CDR1 is MNHEY and CDR2 is SMNVEV (reference sequence). V gave up 6 bases and J gave up 6 bases, with 24 bases separating them. The CDR3 DNA is TGTGCCAGCAGGCCATCTTCGGGAGGGGGCCTTGTCGAGCAGTACTTC. Amino acid sequence: CASRPSSGGGLVEQYF.

The chain is built from TRBV5-5 and TRBJ2-7, with TRBD2 matching 7 bases. Germline loops: CDR1 SGHKS, CDR2 YYEKEE (reference sequence). V trimming: 0 bases; J trimming: 7 bases; junction bases outside the gene matches: 10. This CDR3 comprises 15 residues. The CDR3 nucleotides are TGTGCCAGCAGCTTGGACAGCGGGGCTTTGTTAGAGCAGTACTTC. Translated, it gives CASSLDSGALLEQYF.

This clone was observed a single time. The CDR3 bases are TGCGCCAGCAGCGCCCTCTCCGGGGTTACCGGGGAGCTGTTTTTT. Translating it yields CASSALSGVTGELFF. The chain uses TRBV4-3 and TRBJ2-2; tentatively, D is TRBD2 (5 bases). This CDR3 comprises 15 residues. CDR1 and CDR2 from the germline V gene are LGHNA and YSLEER. Trimming cost V 5 bases and J 5 bases, with 15 bases left between them.

The chain couples TRBV6-2 or TRBV6-3 to TRBJ1-6; D perhaps matches TRBD1 (5 bases). Per the germline V gene, CDR1 is MNHEY and CDR2 is SVGEGT. With 4 bases removed from V and 12 bases from J, the gap between germline ends came to 22 bases. This CDR3 is built from 16 residues. The CDR3 sequence is CASSFDPGLSSRPLHF. The CDR3 region has the DNA TGTGCCAGCAGTTTCGATCCGGGACTTTCCAGCCGACCCCTCCACTTT.

The genes are TRBV12-3 or TRBV12-4 and TRBJ1-2; D possibly corresponds to TRBD1 (5 bases). The CDR3 consists of 13 residues. Trimming took 8 bases from V and 4 from J, leaving 14 bases between them. CDR3 in amino acids: CASATGYFYGYTF. CDR3 in DNA: TGTGCCAGCGCCACAGGTTATTTCTATGGCTACACCTTC.

The rearrangement links TRBV5-1 to TRBJ2-7, with 10 bases identical to TRBD1. V lost 0 bases, J lost 3 bases, and 9 bases stayed unmatched. Germline-derived CDR1 and CDR2 are SGHRS and YFSETQ. The CDR3 has 17 residues. In DNA form, the CDR3 reads TGCGCCAGCAGCTTGGCCCCCCTAGGACAGGGGGTCTACGAGCAGTACTTC. Amino acids: CASSLAPLGQGVYEQYF.

This clone was seen once. V usage is TRBV29-1 and J usage is TRBJ2-1; 9 positions agree with TRBD2. This CDR3 region has 11 residues. The V gene's germline CDR1 is SQVTM and CDR2 ANQGSEA. V lost 4 bases to trimming and J lost 10 bases; unmatched junction nucleotides: 2. The CDR3 sequence: CSVALAGEQFF. CDR3 sequence (DNA): TGCAGCGTTGCGCTAGCGGGAGAGCAGTTCTTC.

This chain links TRBV7-2 with TRBJ2-7, with TRBD1 matching over 9 bases. The CDR3 has 15 amino acids. Trimming at V came to 4 bases and at J to 4 bases, leaving 8 bases not matched to a gene. Germline lookup yields CDR1 SGHTA and CDR2 FQGNSA. In nucleotides, the CDR3 is TGTGCCAGCAGCTCGAGGACAGGGGAGGGTTACGAGCAGTACTTC. Its protein product is CASSSRTGEGYEQYF.

This clone was seen more than once but under ten times. CDR3 region: CASSLRGAGTDTQYF. In nucleotides, the CDR3 is TGTGCCAGCAGCCTGCGGGGGGCAGGCACAGATACGCAGTATTTT. This chain connects TRBV7-2 to TRBJ2-3; TRBD2 aligns across 8 bases. Germline values: CDR1 SGHTA, CDR2 FQGNSA. Trimming removed 5 bases from V and 1 base from J; junction bases left unmatched: 5. The CDR3 is 15 amino acids.

The gene calls are TRBV5-1 and TRBJ2-7, with 10 bases aligning to TRBD1. From germline, CDR1 is SGHRS and CDR2 YFSETQ. After removal of 3 bases from V and 6 bases from J, the junction contained 9 bases not matched to a gene. The CDR3 length is 15 residues. Here the CDR3 DNA reads TGCGCCAGCAGCTCGGCTGGACAGGGGGTAGGCGAGCAGTACTTC. Translating it yields CASSSAGQGVGEQYF.

V usage is TRBV9 and J usage is TRBJ2-3; a weak D match, TRBD2 (6 bases). This CDR3 spans 14 amino acids. Looked up from germline, CDR1 is SGDLS and CDR2 is YYNGEE. Deletions cut 3 bases from V and 6 bases from J, with 14 bases between. CDR3 residues: CASSADRDWDTQYF. As DNA, the CDR3 is TGTGCCAGCAGCGCAGACCGGGACTGGGATACGCAGTATTTT.

This rearrangement joins TRBV19 to TRBJ2-1; D is uncertain. The CDR3 consists of 16 residues. Germline CDR1 reads LNHDA; CDR2 reads SQIVND (reference sequence). Between the trimmed V and J ends, which lost 9 bases and 0 bases, there was a span of 18 bases. This CDR3 reads CASAPRASSSYNEQFF. The CDR3, as DNA: TGTGCCAGCGCCCCCCGCGCGTCGAGCTCCTACAATGAGCAGTTCTTC.

The V gene is TRBV6-4, the J gene TRBJ2-7; 8 bases are a match to TRBD1. The germline V gene encodes CDR1 MRHNA and CDR2 SNTAGT. The CDR3 length is 17 residues. V shed 7 bases, J shed 0 bases, and the junction held 14 bases outside the gene matches. The CDR3 nucleotides are TGTGCCAGCAAGGGACAGGATGACTGGCTGAGCTCCTACGAGCAGTACTTC. Translating gives CASKGQDDWLSSYEQYF.

The chain couples TRBV5-5 to TRBJ2-5; D is possibly TRBD1 (6 bases). Germline values: CDR1 SGHKS, CDR2 YYEKEE (reference sequence). The V gene lost 5 bases and the J gene lost 7 bases, with 21 bases spanning the gap. This CDR3 spans 15 amino acids. The CDR3 DNA reads as TGTGCCAGCAGACCCCGACAGGAAGCGGCCGTGACCCAGTACTTC. This gives the protein CASRPRQEAAVTQYF.